The 10 T cell receptor beta chains presented below share a single source sample, sequenced in a study of T cell clones after liver transplantation. Generated by immunoSEQ multiplex PCR, the TCRdb table keeps only in-frame clones and is missing some. The table records 50,000 to 60,000 clones, approximately 70% of them present only once. This material consisted of CD4+ T cells from blood, taken at the approximately 16-month timepoint. These receptor sequences come from a human patient who received a liver transplant. The graft donor may be the source of some T cells.

This clone was counted a few times. The CDR3 is CAWSLVSSSGNTIYF. The CDR3, as DNA: TGTGCCTGGAGTTTGGTCTCGAGCTCTGGAAACACCATATATTTT. This chain links TRBV30 with TRBJ1-3; D gene ambiguous. Germline lookup yields CDR1 GTSNPN and CDR2 SVGIG (reference sequence). Trimming cost V 2 bases and J 0 bases, with 11 bases left between them. The CDR3 totals 15 residues.

The V and J genes are TRBV10-3 and TRBJ1-1; TRBD1 matches at 10 bases. The germline V gene has CDR1 ENHRY and CDR2 SYGVKD. This CDR3 is built from 14 residues. The J segment lost 5 bases and the V segment lost 0 bases, leaving 0 bases of the junction unmatched. The chain's CDR3 is CAISESGQGTEAFF. The CDR3, as DNA: TGTGCCATCAGTGAGTCGGGACAGGGGACTGAAGCTTTCTTT.

V usage is TRBV4-3 and J usage is TRBJ1-1; D perhaps matches TRBD1 (5 bases). Germline V gene data show CDR1 as LGHNA and CDR2 as YSLEER. V was trimmed by 4 bases and J by 3 bases, leaving 15 bases between them. The CDR3 extends over 15 amino acids. In DNA form, the CDR3 reads TGCGCCAGCAGCCCCAGTATGTCAGGGTACACTGAAGCTTTCTTT. Amino acids: CASSPSMSGYTEAFF.

This clone occurred a few times. This chain connects TRBV30 to TRBJ2-3, with 8 nucleotides matching TRBD2. The CDR3 is 13 residues long. The germline CDR1 and CDR2 sequences are GTSNPN and SVGIG (reference sequence). After removal of 2 bases from V and 6 bases from J, the junction contained 4 bases not matched to a gene. In nucleotides, the CDR3 is TGTGCCTGGAGTCGGCGGGGGGCGGATACGCAGTATTTT. Translation gives CAWSRRGADTQYF.

V and J are TRBV28 and TRBJ1-4; TRBD1 aligns across 10 bases. This CDR3 contains 14 residues. V lost 4 bases to trimming and J lost 7 bases; unmatched junction nucleotides: 3. Germline V lookup: CDR1 MDHEN, CDR2 SYDVKM. The CDR3 protein is CASSSDRGSEKLFF. Here the CDR3 DNA reads TGTGCCAGCAGTTCGGACAGGGGGAGTGAAAAACTGTTTTTT. The variable domain in full, completed from reference TRBV28 and TRBJ1-4, reads DVKVTQSSRYLVKRTGEKVFLECVQDMDHENMFWYRQDPGLGLRLIYFSYDVKMKEKGDIPEGYSVSREKKERFSLILESASTNQTSMYLCASSSDRGSEKLFFGSGTQLSVL.

A word on this clone: Relative to the germline gene, one junction end is altered; a read error may explain this. The chain employs TRBV7-7 and TRBJ2-2; 13 positions agree with TRBD2. CDR3 length: 16 residues. Germline V CDR1 and CDR2: SSHAT, FNYEAQ (reference sequence). The CDR3 protein is CASSLGLAGDTGELFF. The CDR3 DNA follows: TGTGCTAGCAGCTTAGGACTAGCGGGAGATACCGGGGAGCTGTTTTTT.

The CDR3 spells CASIQGTGVGGYTF. The DNA of the CDR3 is TGTGCCAGCATTCAAGGGACGGGGGTCGGAGGCTACACCTTC. This chain joins TRBV25-1 and TRBJ1-2; possibly TRBD1 for D (5 bases). CDR3 length: 14 residues. V was cut by 7 bases and J by 8 bases, with 20 bases left in between. CDR1 MGHDK and CDR2 SYGVNS come from the germline V gene.

This rearrangement joins TRBV5-1 to TRBJ1-3, with TRBD1 as a possible D gene (5 bases). V lost 7 bases and J 4 bases, leaving 18 bases between the germline ends. The CDR3 has 15 amino acids. The germline V gene encodes CDR1 SGHRS and CDR2 YFSETQ. CDR3 bases: TGCGCCAGCCCCTTAATACGACAGATCGGAAACACCATATATTTT. Its protein is CASPLIRQIGNTIYF.

The rearrangement links TRBV5-1 to TRBJ1-4; perhaps TRBD1 as D (5 bases). The CDR3 totals 16 residues. V lost 0 bases to trimming and J lost 7 bases, with 16 bases between them. CDR1 and CDR2 from the germline V gene are SGHRS and YFSETQ. The CDR3 region is CASSLGGASLGEKLFF. Here the CDR3 DNA reads TGCGCCAGCAGCTTGGGAGGGGCGAGCCTTGGTGAAAAACTGTTTTTT.

This chain joins TRBV18 and TRBJ2-7; 7 bases align to TRBD1. The CDR3 has 12 amino acids. V was clipped by 4 bases and J by 6 bases; unmatched bases: 3. Germline V gives CDR1 KGHSH, CDR2 LQKENI. The CDR3 spells CASSQGTAEQYV. In nucleotides, the CDR3 is TGTGCCAGCTCACAGGGGACAGCCGAGCAGTACGTC.